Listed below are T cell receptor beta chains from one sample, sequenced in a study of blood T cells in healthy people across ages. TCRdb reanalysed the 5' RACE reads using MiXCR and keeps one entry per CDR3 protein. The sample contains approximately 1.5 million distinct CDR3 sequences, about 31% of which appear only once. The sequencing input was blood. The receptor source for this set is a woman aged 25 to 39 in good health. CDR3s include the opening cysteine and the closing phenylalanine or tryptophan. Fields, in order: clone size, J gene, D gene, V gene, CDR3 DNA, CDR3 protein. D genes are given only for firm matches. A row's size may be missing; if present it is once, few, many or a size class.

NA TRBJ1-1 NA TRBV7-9 TGTGCCAGCAGCTTACTCAATGGGGCTTTCTTT CASSLLNGAFF
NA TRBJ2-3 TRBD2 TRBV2 TGTGCCAGCAGTCCTATAAGACTAGCGGGGGGTGATACGCAGTATTTT CASSPIRLAGGDTQYF
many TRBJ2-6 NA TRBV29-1 TGCAGCGTTGATACCGGATCTGGGGCCAACGTCCTGACTTTC CSVDTGSGANVLTF
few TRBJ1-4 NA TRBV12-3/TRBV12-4 TGTGCCAGCAGGATAGGGTGGGAAAAACTGTTTTTT CASRIGWEKLFF
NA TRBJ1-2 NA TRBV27 TGTGCCAGCAGTCGGGACGGAAACAACTGTGGCTACACCTTC CASSRDGNNCGYTF
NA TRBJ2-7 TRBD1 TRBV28 TGTGCCACCGACATTGGGACAGGCGAGCAGTACTTC CATDIGTGEQYF
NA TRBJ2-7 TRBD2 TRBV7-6 TGTGCCAGCAGTGCCGGACTAGCCCTCTCCTACGAGCAGTACTTC CASSAGLALSYEQYF
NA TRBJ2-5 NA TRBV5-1 TGCGCCAGCAGCAACCGGGGGACAGTACAAGAGACCCAGTACTTC CASSNRGTVQETQYF
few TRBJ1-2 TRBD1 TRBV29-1 TGCAGCGTTGCCAGAAGCAGGGGGATGGGCTATGGCTACACCTTC CSVARSRGMGYGYTF
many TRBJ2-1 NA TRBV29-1 TGCAGCGGATCCCCCCCCCAAGGCGATGAGCAGTTCTTC CSGSPPQGDEQFF
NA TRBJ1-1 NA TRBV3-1 TGTGCCAGCAGCCCACCGGGCGACGGAAACACTGAAGCTTTCTTT CASSPPGDGNTEAFF
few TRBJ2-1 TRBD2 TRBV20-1 TGCAGTGCTAGGAGGGTAGCGGGGGGGCTGGAAAATGAGCAGTTCTTC CSARRVAGGLENEQFF
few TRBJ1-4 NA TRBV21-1 TGTGCCAGCACCGGGGGGGACAGGGGCGAAAAACTGTTTTTT CASTGGDRGEKLFF
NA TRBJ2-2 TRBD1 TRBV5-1 TGCGCCAGCAGCACCTACGGGACAGTGAACACCGGGGAGCTGTTTTTT CASSTYGTVNTGELFF
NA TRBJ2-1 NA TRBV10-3 TGTGCCATCAGATGGGGTAGCTCCTACGATGAGCAGTTCTTC CAIRWGSSYDEQFF
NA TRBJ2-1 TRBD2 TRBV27 TGTGCCAGCAGTCCCGGCGTCCTAGCGGGGGGGCCCGTACATGAGCAGTTCTTC CASSPGVLAGGPVHEQFF
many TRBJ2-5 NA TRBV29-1 TGCAGCTGGGGAGAGGGCAGGGTGTACCAAGAGACCCAGTACTTC CSWGEGRVYQETQYF
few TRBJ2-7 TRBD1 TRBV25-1 TGTGCCTCCGGGACAGGGCTCTCCTACGAGCAGTACTTC CASGTGLSYEQYF
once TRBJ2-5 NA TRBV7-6 TGTACCAGCAGCTTCGGGACTCCCGGCGAGACCCAGTACTTC CTSSFGTPGETQYF
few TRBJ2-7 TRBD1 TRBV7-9 TGTGCCAGCAGCCACAGACAGGGCATAGGGGACGAGCAGTACTTC CASSHRQGIGDEQYF
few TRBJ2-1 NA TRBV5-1 TGCGCCAGCAGCTTGGGCGGGGGCTTCTACAATGAGCAGTTCTTC CASSLGGGFYNEQFF
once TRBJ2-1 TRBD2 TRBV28 TGTGCCAGCAGTTTAGCGGGAGGCCGAGTGACGCAGTTCTTC CASSLAGGRVTQFF
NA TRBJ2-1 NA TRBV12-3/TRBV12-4 TGTGCCAGCAGTTCTGGGAGCACTGAGCAGTTCTTC CASSSGSTEQFF
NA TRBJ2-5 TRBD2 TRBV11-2 TGTGCCAGCAGCTCGGGGGGGCTAGTCCAAGAGACCCAGTACTTC CASSSGGLVQETQYF
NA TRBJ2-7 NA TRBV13 TGTGCCAGCAGGCGGGCAGGGGGGGCCTACGAGCAGTACTTC CASRRAGGAYEQYF
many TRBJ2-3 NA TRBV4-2 TGTGCCAGCAGCCAAGACTTCACAGATACGCAGTATTTT CASSQDFTDTQYF
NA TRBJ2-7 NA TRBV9 TGTGCCAGCAGCGTAGCCTCGCAGGGCTACGAGCAGTACTTC CASSVASQGYEQYF
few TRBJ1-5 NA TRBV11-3 TGTGCCAGCAGCTGCAGGGTCTATCAGCCCCAGCATTTT CASSCRVYQPQHF
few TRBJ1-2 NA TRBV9 TGTGCCAGCAGCGCACAATTCCAAATCAGACAGATAAACTATGGCTACACCTTC CASSAQFQIRQINYGYTF
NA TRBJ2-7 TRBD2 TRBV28 TGTGCCAGCACGCCTCGGGGGAGGGGTAACGAGCAGTACTTC CASTPRGRGNEQYF
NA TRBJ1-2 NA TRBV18 TGTGCCAGCTCACCTGGTACGGACCCAAACTATGGCTACACCTTC CASSPGTDPNYGYTF
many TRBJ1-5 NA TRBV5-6 TGTGCCAGCAGCCTAGGGGGGGGAACGGGCAATCAGCCCCAGCATTTT CASSLGGGTGNQPQHF
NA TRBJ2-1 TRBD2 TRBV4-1 TGCGCCAGCAGCCCAAGGGTTTTAGCGGGGGGGCAAAGTGAGCAGTTCTTC CASSPRVLAGGQSEQFF
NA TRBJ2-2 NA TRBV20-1 TGCAGTGCGGTGGTATTGGCGACCGGGGAGCTGTTTTTT CSAVVLATGELFF
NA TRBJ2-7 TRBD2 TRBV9 TGTGCCAGCAGCGTAGGTGGGACTAGCTTCTACGAGCAGTACTTC CASSVGGTSFYEQYF
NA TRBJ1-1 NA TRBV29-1 TGCAGCGTTGAAGACAGGGAGGAATGGGCCACTGAAGCTTTCTTT CSVEDREEWATEAFF
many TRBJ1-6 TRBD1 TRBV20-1 TGCAGTGCTAGAATTTCAGGGGGAGAGGGTTCACCCCTCCACTTT CSARISGGEGSPLHF
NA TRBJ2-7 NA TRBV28 TGTGCCAGCAGTTTCAATGGGCGCGCCTACGAGCAGTACTTC CASSFNGRAYEQYF
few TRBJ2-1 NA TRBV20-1 TGCAGTGCTAGAGGCGTTGTGGGGGTAACGGACAATGAGCAGTTCTTC CSARGVVGVTDNEQFF
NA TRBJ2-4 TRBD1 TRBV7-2 TGTGCCAGCAGCTTAAACGCAGGGGGCGCTGCCAAAAACATTCAGTACTTC CASSLNAGGAAKNIQYF
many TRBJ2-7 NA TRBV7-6 TGTGCCAGCAGCTTGCACAGATCCTCCTACGAGCAGTACTTC CASSLHRSSYEQYF
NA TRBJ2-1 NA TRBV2 TGTGCCAGCAGTGAGTGGGAGGGGGGGGTTTACAATGAGCAGTTCTTC CASSEWEGGVYNEQFF
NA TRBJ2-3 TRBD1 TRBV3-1 TGTGCCAGCAGCCCCCGGGACAGGGGGCATGATACGCAGTATTTT CASSPRDRGHDTQYF
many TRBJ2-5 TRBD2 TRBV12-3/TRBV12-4 TGTGCCAGCAGCCGACTAGCCCGAGAGACCCAGTACTTC CASSRLARETQYF